This record covers a single TCR delta chain. The antigen this receptor binds is unknown. The TCRdb protein, from a much larger clone, departs from this DNA's translation at residue 12, likely by read error; the protein shown derives from the DNA. Receptor amplification or capture employed multiplex PCR. TCRdb lists the instrument as Illumina MiSeq. From each sorted gammadelta T cell sample, both TCR gamma (TRG) and TCR delta (TRD) chains were sequenced. The published analysis was carried out like this. The repertoire analyses drew on clonotype tree plots, the accumulated frequency of the top 20 clonotypes, and diversity index (DI) and D75 metrics. Clones were re-identified by TCRdb from the public reads with CATT, and rows with the same DNA were merged. For this entry, the V and J calls and clone size follow TCRdb and not the study's own pipeline. A total of roughly 48,000 delta-chain clones appear in this sample, roughly 1.5% of them only once. In total, the top ten clones hold about 8.6% of the sample.

The data were taken from a study of γδ T cells in repeated Plasmodium falciparum infection (dated by TCRdb to about 2021). In terms of the full investigation: The natural-infection arm enrolled Malian children exposed to intense seasonal malaria transmission and compared the Malian children with Australian children matched for age and gender. Five malaria-naive U.S. adults underwent four controlled human malaria infections by bites from P. falciparum NF54-infected Anopheles stephensi mosquitoes over around 590 days. Samples from controlled-infection subjects were taken at baseline, just before selected infections, and 21 days after each infection. Malian gammadelta TCR repertoires were analysed cross-sectionally during no-transmission periods and longitudinally across acute febrile malaria episodes. Using both natural infection in Mali and controlled human malaria infection, the study looked at the way repeated Plasmodium falciparum infection shapes the human gammadelta T cell repertoire. Study-wide findings and limitations: Generalizability was limited because the Malian cohort came from a small rural village made up predominantly of one ethnic group. Waves of new clonotype selection in Vdelta2-negative, largely Vdelta1+, gammadelta TCR repertoires appeared to be driven by repeated controlled infections. Vgamma9/Vdelta2+ TCR repertoires showed a highly stable polyclonal repertoire over time and infection, with many inter-individual overlapping TCRgamma sequences. Compared with Australian children, Malian children appeared to have Vdelta2-negative gammadelta TCR repertoires that were more clonally expanded, less diverse and less shared. The controlled-infection cohort was small, limiting analysis of inter-individual variability in gammadelta T cell responses.

For bulk TCR repertoire analysis, Vgamma9/Vdelta2+ and Vdelta2-negative gammadelta T cell populations were flow-sorted out of peripheral blood mononuclear cells. The germline V gene gives CDR1 as TSWWSYY and CDR2 as QGS. V is cut by 4 bases and J by 4 bases, and the space between the germline ends is 34 bases. Its CDR3 holds 21 amino acids, cysteine through phenylalanine. The read is trimmed to its CDR3 DNA, 63 bases read in frame from base 1. The sample comprised gamma-delta T cells from blood. The TCR comes from a pool of human donors (malaria-infected and uninfected, not separated). The sequence is built from TRDV1 and TRDJ1; D gene: possibly TRDD3, on 9 matching bases. The DNA sequence follows: TGTGCTCTTGGGGTCTCCTTCTTCTTCCTACAAAGGGGATACGCGAACGATAAACTCATCTTT. It codes for CALGVSFFFLQRGYANDKLIF.